This T cell receptor beta chain came from a study of cytomegalovirus exposure and HLA in healthy donors. This CDR3 spans 16 amino acids. The V gene lost 2 bases and the J gene lost 6 bases, with 16 bases spanning the gap. CDR1 SGHTA and CDR2 FQGTGA come from the germline V gene. Vbeta (60) and Jbeta (13) primers were used in the PCR. Assay: immunoSEQ multiplex PCR; the TCRdb copy retains only in-frame clones and omits some. The data hold over 95,000 clones, with just under 75% observed a single time. The rearrangement uses TRBV7-3 and TRBJ2-2, with a tentative D call TRBD1 (8 bases). This TCR was recovered from a human donor in good health. The sequenced sample was PBMCs. The CDR3: CASSLPDRAGAGELFF. The CDR3 DNA sequence: TGTGCCAGCAGCTTACCGGACAGGGCGGGAGCCGGGGAGCTGTTTTTT. Combining the CDR3 with reference TRBV7-3 and TRBJ2-2 gives the whole variable domain GAGVSQTPSNKVTEKGKYVELRCDPISGHTALYWYRQSLGQGPEFLIYFQGTGAADDSGLPNDRFFAVRPEGSVSTLKIQRTERGDSAVYLCASSLPDRAGAGELFFGEGSRLTVL.